This note documents a single TCR beta chain sequence. This clone was seen only a few times. It has no known antigen specificity. No much larger clone exists at a distance of one base, and base qualities are not known. From a lookup of the germline V gene, CDR1 and CDR2 are KGHSH and LQKENI. Measured from the cysteine to the phenylalanine, the CDR3 is 15 residues long. The sequence is cut down to CDR3 DNA, 45 bases in frame from base 1. V is shortened by 1 base, J by 5 bases, and the region joining them spans 11 bases. This sample stems from a study of blood T cell repertoires in COVID-19 (dated by TCRdb to the early 2020s). The study in broad terms: Collaborator samples came from the United States, Italy and Spain and covered acute and convalescent phases of COVID-19. The material from the prospective study consisted of cDNA or gDNA derived from T cells, B-cell-depleted T cells, or PBMCs. Deeply sampled blood TCRbeta repertoires from subjects exposed to, actively infected with, or recovered from COVID-19 were included in the dataset. A freely available public database, intended as a resource for researchers studying the immune response to SARS-CoV-2, is where the repertoires were released. The samples were drawn from the first 160 participants of the ongoing ImmuneRACE study and from about 1,200 subjects provided by 6 global collaborators. Sample metadata almost always included a de-identified subject ID, COVID-19 status, age in years and sex. HLA class I and class II types, where available, came from metadata supplied by the sample provider rather than from assay-based typing. Study-wide conclusions, independent of this receptor: Clinical and demographic metadata were provided uncurated, with the amount varying by source and participant.

TCRbeta CDR3 regions were amplified from genomic DNA by means of the immunoSEQ Assay, a bias-controlled multiplex PCR. For the original study's pipeline: Within the assay, amplification of reference gene primers was used to estimate how many nucleated cells each sample contained. Sequence reads were collapsed and filtered to measure the absolute abundance of every unique TCRbeta CDR3 rearrangement. For each sample, productive Simpson clonality was calculated as the square root of Simpson's diversity index across productive rearrangements. TCRdb holds this immuneACCESS table with in-frame rearrangements only. Some clones are missing; in checked studies, unresolved V genes explain under half, and the rest has no known cause. That table furnishes V, J and clone size, whereas the DNA furnished D and trimming. The sample table shows about 220,000 clones, and less than 90% are seen once. Clones ranked in the top ten supply approximately 7.3% of the sample.

In the prospective study, participants were 18 to 89 years old, resided in about two dozen geographic areas of the United States, and were enrolled through a virtual design. To assign participants to cohorts, the prospective study relied on clinical history that participants themselves reported in a screening survey and a study questionnaire. ImmuneRACE Cohort 3 recovered participants were defined by two consecutive negative NP/OP PCR tests, healthcare professional clearance, or symptom resolution. Mobile phlebotomists in the prospective study collected whole blood, serum and a nasopharyngeal or oropharyngeal swab from every participant. Over a roughly two-month period, participants in the prospective study had the option of providing additional blood draws and questionnaires. Before DNA extraction, blood samples from the prospective study were shipped at room temperature or frozen.

The rearrangement joined TRBV18 to TRBJ1-4; the D gene identity is not certain. The source material was PBMCs or T cells enriched from blood (not recorded which). The clonotype was recovered from a middle-aged woman who had recovered from COVID-19. The CDR3 reads CASSPRAGNNEKLFF. The DNA reads TGTGCCAGCTCACCACGAGCGGGGAACAATGAAAAACTGTTTTTT.